The 32 T cell receptor beta chains presented below share a single source sample, sequenced in a study of CD8 T cells in Susac syndrome. Random hexamers were used to reverse transcribe roughly 0.5 to 1 ug of RNA. TCRdb reprocessed the immunoSEQ multiplex PCR reads with MiXCR, giving one entry per CDR3 protein. The data show approximately 170,000 distinct CDR3 sequences, with about 90% seen just once and 0.065% to 0.085% held by the top ten. Material: CD4+ T cells from PBMCs. The receptors stem from a human donor in good health.

This clonotype was observed once. The rearrangement uses TRBV7-2 and TRBJ2-7; 8 bases match TRBD2. CDR3 size: 13 residues. Germline CDR1 SGHTA, CDR2 FQGNSA. Trimming took 8 bases from V and 3 from J; bases not matched to a gene: 6. CDR3 protein: CASAGLGRYEQYF. Here the CDR3 DNA reads TGTGCCAGCGCGGGACTAGGGCGCTACGAGCAGTACTTC.

The chain is built from TRBV7-9 and TRBJ2-7; D not certain. V lost 5 bases and J 0 bases, leaving 11 bases between the germline ends. The CDR3 extends over 14 amino acids. Germline V gives CDR1 SEHNR, CDR2 FQNEAQ (reference sequence). The CDR3 sequence: CASSPEITSYEQYF. The CDR3 DNA sequence: TGTGCCAGCAGCCCGGAGATTACCTCCTACGAGCAGTACTTC.

The V call is TRBV6-2 or TRBV6-3, the J call TRBJ2-3, with D perhaps matching TRBD1 or TRBD2 (5 bases each). Germline V CDR1 and CDR2: MNHEY, SVGEGT. The V end was cut by 6 bases, the J end by 0 bases, with 7 bases between. The CDR3 consists of 13 residues. The CDR3 spells CASRGTSTDTQYF. Here the CDR3 DNA reads TGTGCCAGCAGAGGGACCAGCACAGATACGCAGTATTTT.

In nucleotides, the CDR3 is TGTGCCAGCAAGCCGACAGGGCCTGTAGACAATGAGCAGTTCTTC. It translates to CASKPTGPVDNEQFF. The chain combines TRBV6-5 with TRBJ2-1; the match to TRBD1 covers 7 bases. This CDR3 has 15 amino acids. Unmatched junction bases numbered 11, after V lost 7 bases and J lost 5 bases. Germline assignment: CDR1 MNHEY and CDR2 SVGAGI.

The J gene is TRBJ2-7, the V gene TRBV4-3, with D possibly matching TRBD1 (6 bases). Between the trimmed V and J ends, which lost 0 bases and 2 bases, there was a span of 14 bases. CDR3 length: 16 amino acids. Per germline, CDR1 LGHNA and CDR2 YSLEER. This chain's CDR3 is CASSQDGQDSPYEQYF. The CDR3 DNA is TGCGCCAGCAGCCAAGATGGGCAGGACAGCCCCTACGAGCAGTACTTC.

This chain connects TRBV6-2 or TRBV6-3 to TRBJ1-5; TRBD1 agrees at 7 bases. The trim removed 6 bases at V and 5 bases at J, leaving 10 bases unmatched. The germline V gene encodes CDR1 MNHEY and CDR2 SVGEGT. This CDR3 contains 15 residues. CDR3 in amino acids: CASSPHQGGYQPQHF. CDR3 nucleotides: TGTGCCAGCAGCCCCCATCAGGGGGGGTATCAGCCCCAGCATTTT.

This chain links TRBV7-9 with TRBJ2-1; 12 bases are a match to TRBD1. This CDR3 contains 16 residues. The trim removed 5 bases at V and 8 bases at J, leaving 10 bases unmatched. Germline loops: CDR1 SEHNR, CDR2 FQNEAQ (reference sequence). The CDR3 loop is CASSASWDRGLDEQFF. CDR3 in DNA: TGTGCCAGCAGCGCCAGTTGGGACAGGGGGCTCGATGAGCAGTTCTTC.

This chain connects TRBV11-2 to TRBJ2-7; the D is unclear. The V end was cut by 4 bases, the J end by 4 bases, with 8 bases between. The CDR3 is 12 residues long. Germline V gives CDR1 SGHAT, CDR2 FQNNGV. The CDR3 coding sequence is TGTGCCAGCAGCTCCGTTAGGTACGAGCAGTACTTC. Translating it yields CASSSVRYEQYF.

The J gene is TRBJ2-5, the V gene TRBV19; 7 bases agree with TRBD2. Germline V gene data show CDR1 as LNHDA and CDR2 as SQIVND (reference sequence). This CDR3 spans 14 amino acids. J gave up 5 bases and V 4 bases, and 7 bases lay outside the gene matches. The CDR3 spells CASSTRTRTETQYF. For the CDR3, the DNA is TGTGCCAGTAGTACTAGGACTAGGACGGAGACCCAGTACTTC.

The chain is built from TRBV7-9 and TRBJ1-3, with D unclear. The CDR3 covers 15 residues. Looked up from germline, CDR1 is SEHNR and CDR2 is FQNEAQ (reference sequence). V was trimmed by 0 bases and J by 0 bases, leaving 6 bases between them. DNA of the CDR3: TGTGCCAGCAGCTTAGCAGGGTCCTCTGGAAACACCATATATTTT. This gives the protein CASSLAGSSGNTIYF. The variable domain in full, completed from reference TRBV7-9 and TRBJ1-3, reads DTGVSQNPRHKITKRGQNVTFRCDPISEHNRLYWYRQTLGQGPEFLTYFQNEAQLEKSRLLSDRFSAERPKGSFSTLEIQRTEQGDSAMYLCASSLAGSSGNTIYFGEGSWLTVV.

This clonotype appeared a single time. This chain's CDR3 is CSAGEGAILEAFF. CDR3 DNA sequence: TGCAGTGCAGGGGAGGGGGCCATACTTGAAGCTTTCTTT. The chain carries TRBV20-1 and TRBJ1-1; the match to TRBD1 covers 7 bases. With 6 bases clipped from V and 7 bases from J, the junction kept 11 bases outside the gene matches. CDR3 length equals 13 residues. Germline CDR1 is DFQATT and CDR2 is SNEGSKA (reference sequence).

V is TRBV5-6 and J is TRBJ2-3, with 9 bases fitting TRBD1. Germline CDR1 is SGHDT and CDR2 is YYEEEE. V lost 5 bases, J lost 3 bases, and 7 bases stayed unmatched. The CDR3 has 15 amino acids. The CDR3 spells CASSAGTGRTDTQYF. The CDR3 nucleotides read TGTGCCAGCAGTGCCGGGACAGGGAGGACAGATACGCAGTATTTT.

A few counts support this clonotype. The chain links TRBV28 to TRBJ2-2; no clear D gene. V was trimmed by 3 bases and J by 6 bases, leaving 8 bases between them. The length of the CDR3 is 13 residues. CDR1 and CDR2 from the germline V gene are MDHEN and SYDVKM. In DNA, the CDR3 is TGTGCCAGCAGTTTGGTTGGCGCCGGGGAGCTGTTTTTT. This codes for CASSLVGAGELFF. The whole variable domain, remainder taken from reference TRBV28 and TRBJ2-2, is DVKVTQSSRYLVKRTGEKVFLECVQDMDHENMFWYRQDPGLGLRLIYFSYDVKMKEKGDIPEGYSVSREKKERFSLILESASTNQTSMYLCASSLVGAGELFFGEGSRLTVL.

This clonotype was picked up a small number of times. The chain has TRBV12-3 or TRBV12-4 and TRBJ2-1; maybe TRBD1 (5 bases). Trimming left V 3 bases short and J 8 bases short, with 8 bases between. The CDR3 extends over 12 amino acids. The CDR3 sequence is CASSLQGYEQFF. The CDR3 nucleotides are TGTGCCAGCAGTTTGCAGGGTTATGAGCAGTTCTTC.

The V gene is TRBV3-1, the J gene TRBJ1-1; possible D gene TRBD1, 5 bases. V lost 2 bases to trimming and J lost 6 bases, with 10 bases between them. The CDR3 is 13 amino acids. CDR1 and CDR2 from the germline V gene are LGHDT and YNNKEL (reference sequence). The CDR3 protein is CASSQMQGPEAFF. The CDR3 region has the DNA TGTGCCAGCAGCCAAATGCAGGGCCCTGAAGCTTTCTTT.

The chain couples TRBV12-5 to TRBJ2-3; D gene uncertain. The CDR3 has 11 residues. V was trimmed by 6 bases and J by 2 bases, leaving 3 bases between them. Germline V gene lookup returns CDR1 LGHNT and CDR2 FRNRAP. The chain's CDR3 is CASGLTDTQYF. The DNA for the CDR3 is TGTGCTAGTGGCCTCACAGATACGCAGTATTTT.

This clonotype was observed a single time. The chain recombines TRBV9 with TRBJ1-5; perhaps TRBD1 as D (5 bases). The CDR3 sequence is 14 residues long. The germline V and J ends were trimmed by 0 bases and 6 bases, with 10 bases remaining between them. Per the germline V gene, CDR1 is SGDLS and CDR2 is YYNGEE. The CDR3 DNA follows: TGTGCCAGCAGCGTAGCTGGGGGACCTCAGCCCCAGCATTTT. Translation: CASSVAGGPQPQHF.

The J gene is TRBJ2-7, the V gene TRBV5-1, with TRBD2 as a possible D gene (5 bases). CDR3 length: 12 amino acids. Deletions cut 2 bases from V and 5 bases from J, with 8 bases between. Germline V CDR1 and CDR2: SGHRS, YFSETQ. The CDR3 is CASSLTGDEQYF. The CDR3 nucleotides read TGCGCCAGCAGCTTAACCGGGGACGAGCAGTACTTC.

This clonotype was seen more than once but under ten times. The chain joins TRBV5-1 to TRBJ1-1; D might be TRBD1 (5 bases). Germline CDR1 is SGHRS and CDR2 is YFSETQ. Between the trimmed V and J ends, which lost 2 bases and 3 bases, there was a span of 11 bases. The CDR3 is 14 residues long. The CDR3 region has the DNA TGCGCCAGCAGCTTTGGTACAGGAGACACTGAAGCTTTCTTT. The encoded protein is CASSFGTGDTEAFF.

The gene calls are TRBV20-1 and TRBJ2-5; 9 nucleotides align to TRBD2. CDR3 length: 14 amino acids. Germline CDR1 is DFQATT and CDR2 is SNEGSKA (reference sequence). V was clipped by 4 bases and J by 3 bases; unmatched bases: 6. CDR3 sequence (DNA): TGCAGTGCTAAATCGGCTAGCGGGAAAGAGACCCAGTACTTC. Translated, it gives CSAKSASGKETQYF.

CDR3 sequence reads: CASSLGQLKAGANVLTF. CDR3 coding DNA: TGTGCCAGCAGCCTGGGACAACTAAAGGCTGGGGCCAACGTCCTGACTTTC. The rearrangement joins TRBV5-4 to TRBJ2-6; possibly TRBD1 for D (6 bases). The length of the CDR3 is 17 residues. V lost 4 bases to trimming and J lost 2 bases, with 16 bases between them. CDR1 and CDR2 (germline): SGHNT, YYREEE (reference sequence).

This clonotype was recorded only once. The V and J genes are TRBV12-3 or TRBV12-4 and TRBJ2-3; 7 bases agree with TRBD1. This CDR3 comprises 15 residues. J was trimmed by 2 bases and V by 11 bases; bases with no gene match: 13. This chain's CDR3 is CAVSRGLGHTDTQYF. The CDR3 DNA reads TGTGCCGTATCGAGGGGGCTAGGACACACAGATACGCAGTATTTT.

This chain connects TRBV20-1 to TRBJ1-6; TRBD1 might be the D (6 bases). The CDR3 contains 13 residues. Germline V gives CDR1 DFQATT, CDR2 SNEGSKA (reference sequence). The V gene lost 0 bases and the J gene lost 6 bases, with 6 bases spanning the gap. CDR3 bases: TGCAGTGCTAGAGACAGGGGTAATTCACCCCTCCACTTT. As protein: CSARDRGNSPLHF.

The V and J genes are TRBV5-1 and TRBJ2-1; the match to TRBD2 covers 8 bases. The germline CDR1 and CDR2 sequences are SGHRS and YFSETQ. V lost 4 bases and J lost 7; bases outside the gene matches: 13. CDR3 size: 16 residues. CDR3 in DNA: TGCGCCAGCAGCCCCGTGTTGGGCGGGGGGAGGAATGAGCAGTTCTTC. Protein sequence: CASSPVLGGGRNEQFF.

The chain links TRBV6-2 or TRBV6-3 to TRBJ2-4; a possible D gene is TRBD2 (5 bases). Looked up from germline, CDR1 is MNHEY and CDR2 is SVGEGT. The CDR3 spans 14 residues. V lost 5 bases, J lost 7 bases, and 15 bases lay in between. The CDR3 loop is CASSKRTGRNIQYF. The CDR3 DNA reads TGTGCCAGCAGTAAACGGACTGGACGGAACATTCAGTACTTC.

The chain has TRBV9 and TRBJ2-5; 7 bases align to TRBD1. This CDR3 has 15 amino acids. Germline CDR1 and CDR2: SGDLS and YYNGEE. The V and J ends lost 2 bases and 4 bases, in that order; junction bases with no gene match: 8. The CDR3 sequence: CASSVGTVEIETQYF. CDR3 bases: TGTGCCAGCAGCGTCGGGACAGTCGAGATAGAGACCCAGTACTTC.

This clonotype appeared a single time. The chain carries TRBV18 and TRBJ1-1; D call uncertain. Germline V gene data show CDR1 as KGHSH and CDR2 as LQKENI. The CDR3 length is 17 residues. With 0 bases removed from V and 7 bases from J, the gap between germline ends came to 21 bases. The CDR3 sequence: CASSPPRFASQENEAFF. The CDR3 DNA is TGTGCCAGCTCACCACCCCGGTTTGCCAGCCAAGAGAATGAAGCTTTCTTT.

The gene calls are TRBV20-1 and TRBJ2-7; 8 bases are shared with TRBD2. Germline lookup yields CDR1 DFQATT and CDR2 SNEGSKA (reference sequence). V lost 5 bases, J lost 2 bases, and 8 bases stayed unmatched. This CDR3 is built from 14 residues. CDR3 amino acids: CSAQPGLGTYEQYF. The CDR3 DNA is TGCAGTGCTCAACCGGGACTAGGAACCTACGAGCAGTACTTC.

With respect to this clonotype: At one boundary the junction diverges from the germline segment, which might be a read error. The chain carries TRBV20-1 and TRBJ1-1; 8 nucleotides match TRBD1. Germline V CDR1 and CDR2: DFQATT, SNEGSKA (reference sequence). This CDR3 has 15 amino acids. This CDR3 reads CSARDVGRGRTEAFF. The CDR3 coding sequence is TGCAGCGCTAGAGATGTGGGCAGGGGGCGGACTGAAGCTTTCTTT.

The V gene is TRBV7-2, the J gene TRBJ1-5, with a tentative D call TRBD1 (5 bases). Germline CDR1 SGHTA, CDR2 FQGNSA. Trimming left V 4 bases short and J 7 bases short, with 14 bases between. This CDR3 has 14 residues. The CDR3 region has the DNA TGTGCCAGCAGCTCTCCAGGGCCTTGGCAGCCCCAGCATTTT. It is translated as CASSSPGPWQPQHF.

This chain joins TRBV12-3 or TRBV12-4 and TRBJ2-2; 7 bases are shared with TRBD2. V lost 10 bases, J lost 1 base, and 3 bases stayed unmatched. CDR3 size: 13 residues. CDR3 bases: TGTGCCACCAGGACTAGGAACACCGGGGAGCTGTTTTTT. It codes for CATRTRNTGELFF.

The genes are TRBV7-2 and TRBJ2-2; 7 bases line up with TRBD1. Germline CDR1 SGHTA, CDR2 FQGNSA. The V gene end was trimmed by 5 bases and the J gene end by 0 bases; junction bases not matched to a gene: 3. The CDR3 consists of 15 residues. The CDR3 here is CASSATGSNTGELFF. CDR3 DNA sequence: TGTGCCAGCAGCGCGACAGGGTCGAACACCGGGGAGCTGTTTTTT.